Detailed here is one T cell receptor (beta chain). Its specificity is unknown. The PCR was carried out with 60 Vbeta primers and 13 Jbeta primers. Libraries were prepared by immunoSEQ multiplex PCR; TCRdb keeps only in-frame clonotypes and omits some of them. Found here are 150,000 to 200,000 clones, around four fifths of them singletons; the top ten hold 1.4%. This record belongs to a study of cytomegalovirus exposure and HLA in healthy donors. The study, taken as a whole, reports: Cytomegalovirus-associated status was assigned to approximately 160 TCR beta chains. Reports indicate that TCR beta sequences accurately predicted the HLA-A and HLA-B alleles of most subjects.

The material sequenced was PBMCs. The sequence derives from a male donor in good health and CMV-seronegative.

The CDR3 nucleotides read TGTGCCAGCAGCTTAGAGACAGGGTGGACCGGGGAGCTGTTTTTT. Its protein product is CASSLETGWTGELFF. The V gene is TRBV7-2, the J gene TRBJ2-2, with 7 bases identical to TRBD1. There are 15 residues in the CDR3. V dropped 1 base and J dropped 5; count of bases not matched to a gene: 4. Germline V lookup: CDR1 SGHTA, CDR2 FQGNSA. The full variable domain, with the rest looked up from reference TRBV7-2 and TRBJ2-2, is GAGVSQSPSNKVTEKGKDVELRCDPISGHTALYWYRQSLGQGLEFLIYFQGNSAPDKSGLPSDRFSAERTGGSVSTLTIQRTQQEDSAVYLCASSLETGWTGELFFGEGSRLTVL.